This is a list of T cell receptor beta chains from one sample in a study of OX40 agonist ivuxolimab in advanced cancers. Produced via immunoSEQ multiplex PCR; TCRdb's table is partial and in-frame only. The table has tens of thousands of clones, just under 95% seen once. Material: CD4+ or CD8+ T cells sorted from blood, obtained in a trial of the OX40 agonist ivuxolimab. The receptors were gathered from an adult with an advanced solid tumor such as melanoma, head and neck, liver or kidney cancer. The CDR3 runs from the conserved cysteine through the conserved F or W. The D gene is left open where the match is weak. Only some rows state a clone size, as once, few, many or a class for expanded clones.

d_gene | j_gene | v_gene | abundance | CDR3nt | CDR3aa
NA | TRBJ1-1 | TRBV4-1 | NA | TGCGCCAGCAGCCAAGATCGGGGCACTGAAGCTTTCTTT | CASSQDRGTEAFF
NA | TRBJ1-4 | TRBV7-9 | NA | TGTGCCAGCAGCCCAACTTCGACAGGTTCCAATAATGAAAAACTGTTTTTT | CASSPTSTGSNNEKLFF
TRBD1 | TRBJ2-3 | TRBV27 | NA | TGTGCCAGCAGTTTGACAGGGGGCCGCACAGATACGCAGTATTTT | CASSLTGGRTDTQYF
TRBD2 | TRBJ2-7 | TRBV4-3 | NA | TGCGCCAGCAGCCAAGATGGACTAGCGGGGGGGCCCTACGAGCAGTACTTC | CASSQDGLAGGPYEQYF
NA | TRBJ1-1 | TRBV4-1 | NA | TGCGCCAGCAGCCAATTCCCCCGGGGGCCAGAGGGTGAAGCTTTCTTT | CASSQFPRGPEGEAFF
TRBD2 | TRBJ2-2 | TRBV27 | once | TGTGCCAGCAGCTCGGGACTAGCCGGCACCGGGGAGCTGTTTTTT | CASSSGLAGTGELFF
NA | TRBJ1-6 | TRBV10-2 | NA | TGCGCCAGCAGTGATTTTGGGAAGGCCTCCTATAATTCACCCCTCCACTTT | CASSDFGKASYNSPLHF
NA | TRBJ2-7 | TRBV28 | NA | TGTGCCAGCACCAACTTCGGGGGCGAGCAGTACTTC | CASTNFGGEQYF
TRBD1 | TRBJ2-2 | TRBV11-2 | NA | TGTGCCAGCACCGGGACAGGGGGCGCCGGGGAGCTGTTTTTT | CASTGTGGAGELFF
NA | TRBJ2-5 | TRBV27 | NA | TGTGCCAGCAGTTCCCCCGGGCAAGAGACCCAGTACTTC | CASSSPGQETQYF
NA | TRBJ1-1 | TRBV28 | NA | TGTGCCAGCAGGATCAGGCTTATGAACACTGAAGCTTTCTTT | CASRIRLMNTEAFF
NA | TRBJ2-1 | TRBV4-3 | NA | TGCGCCAGCAGCCACTCGGAAGCGGAGGACAATGAGCAGTTCTTC | CASSHSEAEDNEQFF
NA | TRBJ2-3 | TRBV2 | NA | TGTGCCAGCAGTCCGGACTACACAGATACGCAGTATTTT | CASSPDYTDTQYF
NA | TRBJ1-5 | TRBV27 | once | TGTGCCAGCAGTTTATCGATTTCGAGCAATCAGCCCCAGCATTTT | CASSLSISSNQPQHF
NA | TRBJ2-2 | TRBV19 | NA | TGTGCCAGTAGACAGTGGACGAACACCGGGGAGCTGTTTTTT | CASRQWTNTGELFF
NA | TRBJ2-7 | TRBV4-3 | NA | TGCGCCAGCAGCCAAGGCGGGGGACAGCCCTACGAGCAGTACTTC | CASSQGGGQPYEQYF